This is a list of T cell receptor beta chains from one sample in a study of chemoradiotherapy in HPV16-positive cancers. Assay: immunoSEQ multiplex PCR; the TCRdb copy retains only in-frame clones and omits some. The table records approximately 3,100 clones, approximately 92% of them present only once. The sample consisted of tumor tissue, taken from a patient who underwent chemoradiotherapy. All receptors derive from a human donor with HPV-associated anogenital cancer. Each CDR3 is given with its conserved first and last residue. The order of the fields is clone size, V gene, J gene, D gene, CDR3 protein, CDR3 DNA. D genes are given only for firm matches. Size is omitted from some rows. Given values are once, few, many or a class for expanded clones.

.	TRBV2	TRBJ2-3	TRBD2	CASRRKGATSGRTDTQYF	TGTGCCAGCAGACGAAAGGGGGCGACTAGCGGGAGAACAGATACGCAGTATTTT
.	TRBV6-6	TRBJ1-1	TRBD1	CASSYAPQGGTEAFF	TGTGCCAGCAGTTACGCTCCACAGGGGGGCACTGAAGCTTTCTTT
few	TRBV10-3	TRBJ2-1	TRBD1	CAIRSGTGTDEQFF	TGTGCCATCAGATCGGGGACAGGGACGGATGAGCAGTTCTTC
.	TRBV27	TRBJ2-3	TRBD2	CASSWTSGGTDTQYF	TGTGCCAGCAGTTGGACTAGCGGTGGCACAGATACGCAGTATTTT
.	TRBV6-5	TRBJ1-6	.	CASSLQGSYNSPLHF	TGTGCCAGCAGCCTACAGGGCTCCTATAATTCACCCCTCCACTTT
.	TRBV28	TRBJ1-4	TRBD1	CASSPRDRNEKLFF	TGTGCCAGCAGTCCCCGGGACAGAAATGAAAAACTGTTTTTT
.	TRBV2	TRBJ1-2	.	CASSRRNKGYTF	TGTGCCAGCAGCCGGCGGAATAAAGGCTACACCTTC
.	TRBV18	TRBJ2-2	.	CASLLSRDTGELFF	TGTGCCAGCCTCCTCTCGAGAGACACCGGGGAGCTGTTTTTT
.	TRBV19	TRBJ1-2	TRBD1	CASSTGTGEGYGYTF	TGTGCCAGTAGTACGGGGACAGGGGAGGGCTATGGCTACACCTTC
once	TRBV30	TRBJ2-3	TRBD2	CAWSVGLAGGGDTQYF	TGTGCCTGGAGTGTAGGTCTAGCGGGAGGAGGGGATACGCAGTATTTT
.	TRBV27	TRBJ2-7	.	CASSNPASSSYEQYF	TGTGCCAGCAGTAACCCGGCTTCAAGCTCCTACGAGCAGTACTTC
.	TRBV5-6	TRBJ2-1	.	CASSSLGGTYNEQFF	TGTGCCAGCAGCAGCCTAGGAGGGACCTACAATGAGCAGTTCTTC
once	TRBV6-1	TRBJ2-2	.	CASGAGKTGELFF	TGTGCCAGCGGGGCAGGGAAGACCGGGGAGCTGTTTTTT
.	TRBV20-1	TRBJ1-1	.	CSADTGTEAFF	TGCAGCGCCGACACCGGCACTGAAGCTTTCTTT
.	TRBV6-5	TRBJ2-2	.	CASSYSREPHTGELFF	TGTGCCAGCAGTTACTCGAGGGAGCCCCACACCGGGGAGCTGTTTTTT
.	TRBV18	TRBJ2-1	.	CASSHRDQGGNEQFF	TGTGCCAGCTCACACCGGGACCAAGGGGGCAATGAGCAGTTCTTC
once	TRBV6-1	TRBJ2-2	TRBD2	CASKAGTSDTGELFF	TGTGCCAGCAAGGCTGGGACTAGCGACACCGGGGAGCTGTTTTTT
few	TRBV18	TRBJ1-2	TRBD1	CASSPKTTGGDGYTF	TGTGCCAGCTCACCAAAAACGACAGGGGGGGATGGCTACACCTTC
once	TRBV6-5	TRBJ1-2	TRBD1	CASSQDRGQEGYTF	TGTGCCAGCAGCCAAGACAGGGGGCAGGAAGGCTACACCTTC
.	TRBV7-9	TRBJ2-3	TRBD2	CASSPGTSGTDTQYF	TGTGCCAGCAGTCCCGGGACTAGCGGCACAGATACGCAGTATTTT
.	TRBV4-3	TRBJ2-3	.	CASSQESDTQYF	TGCGCCAGCAGCCAAGAGTCAGATACGCAGTATTTT
.	TRBV2	TRBJ2-7	.	CASSEADLSSEYF	TGTGCCAGCAGTGAAGCGGACCTAAGTTCGGAGTACTTC
.	TRBV2	TRBJ1-2	.	CASSARNYGYTF	TGTGCCAGCAGTGCTAGGAACTATGGCTACACCTTC
.	TRBV5-1	TRBJ1-1	.	CASSIVHNTEAFF	TGCGCCAGCAGCATAGTCCATAACACTGAAGCTTTCTTT
.	TRBV5-6	TRBJ1-1	TRBD1	CASSWGPGRGSEAFF	TGTGCCAGCAGCTGGGGGCCGGGCAGGGGGAGTGAAGCTTTCTTT
.	TRBV6-6	TRBJ2-7	TRBD1	CASSYRGDRATYEQYF	TGTGCCAGCAGTTACCGTGGGGACAGGGCAACCTACGAGCAGTACTTC
.	TRBV29-1	TRBJ1-1	TRBD1	CSVRRTGDGNTEAFF	TGCAGCGTTCGCCGGACAGGGGACGGGAACACTGAAGCTTTCTTT
.	TRBV2	TRBJ1-1	.	CASSQGNTEAFF	TGTGCCAGCAGTCAGGGAAACACTGAAGCTTTCTTT
.	TRBV5-1	TRBJ2-5	TRBD2	CASSWGLAGGRRQETQYF	TGCGCCAGCAGCTGGGGACTAGCGGGAGGGCGTCGCCAAGAGACCCAGTACTTC
.	TRBV5-1	TRBJ2-3	TRBD1	CASSYQGQGTDTQYF	TGCGCCAGCAGCTACCAGGGACAGGGTACAGATACGCAGTATTTT
.	TRBV4-3	TRBJ2-1	.	CASSQGFGADKAGEQFF	TGCGCCAGCAGCCAGGGTTTCGGGGCAGACAAGGCGGGTGAGCAGTTCTTC
.	TRBV7-9	TRBJ2-7	.	CASSLVTQGAYEQYF	TGTGCCAGCAGCTTGGTTACGCAGGGAGCTTACGAGCAGTACTTC
.	TRBV28	TRBJ1-2	.	CASSIRQTNNYGYTF	TGTGCCAGCAGCATTAGACAGACTAATAACTATGGCTACACCTTC
.	TRBV30	TRBJ1-1	.	CAWIPLNTEAFF	TGTGCCTGGATTCCATTGAACACTGAAGCTTTCTTT
.	TRBV5-4	TRBJ2-3	.	CASSVEPSSTDTQYF	TGTGCCAGCAGCGTCGAACCATCTAGCACAGATACGCAGTATTTT
.	TRBV18	TRBJ1-2	.	CASSPADSFYGYTF	TGTGCCAGCTCACCAGCGGACAGTTTCTATGGCTACACCTTC
.	TRBV19	TRBJ1-3	.	CASTTGFYSGNTIYF	TGTGCCAGTACGACAGGTTTTTATTCTGGAAACACCATATATTTT
.	TRBV11-3	TRBJ2-5	.	CASSAGPTQETQYF	TGTGCCAGCAGCGCAGGGCCTACCCAAGAGACCCAGTACTTC
.	TRBV19	TRBJ2-2	.	CASMGRLNTGELFF	TGTGCCAGTATGGGGAGATTAAACACCGGGGAGCTGTTTTTT
.	TRBV11-2	TRBJ1-6	.	CASSLDPGSPLHF	TGTGCCAGCAGCTTAGATCCGGGTTCACCCCTCCACTTT
.	TRBV7-9	TRBJ2-2	.	CASSPTSGELFF	TGTGCCAGCAGCCCGACTTCCGGGGAGCTGTTTTTT
.	TRBV5-1	TRBJ1-2	.	CASSLVAGEGYTF	TGCGCCAGCAGCTTGGTTGCAGGGGAAGGCTACACCTTC
few	TRBV7-2	TRBJ1-2	.	CASSSRDPTLGGYTF	TGTGCCAGCAGCTCCAGGGACCCCACCTTGGGCGGCTACACCTTC
.	TRBV7-9	TRBJ2-7	.	CASSLIGRAGEQYF	TGTGCCAGCAGCTTAATTGGCAGGGCGGGCGAGCAGTACTTC
.	TRBV11-3	TRBJ2-1	.	CASSSSGGGRNEQFF	TGTGCCAGCAGCTCCAGTGGTGGGGGGCGGAATGAGCAGTTCTTC
.	TRBV7-8	TRBJ1-1	.	CASIGQMNTEAFF	TGTGCCAGCATCGGGCAGATGAACACTGAAGCTTTCTTT